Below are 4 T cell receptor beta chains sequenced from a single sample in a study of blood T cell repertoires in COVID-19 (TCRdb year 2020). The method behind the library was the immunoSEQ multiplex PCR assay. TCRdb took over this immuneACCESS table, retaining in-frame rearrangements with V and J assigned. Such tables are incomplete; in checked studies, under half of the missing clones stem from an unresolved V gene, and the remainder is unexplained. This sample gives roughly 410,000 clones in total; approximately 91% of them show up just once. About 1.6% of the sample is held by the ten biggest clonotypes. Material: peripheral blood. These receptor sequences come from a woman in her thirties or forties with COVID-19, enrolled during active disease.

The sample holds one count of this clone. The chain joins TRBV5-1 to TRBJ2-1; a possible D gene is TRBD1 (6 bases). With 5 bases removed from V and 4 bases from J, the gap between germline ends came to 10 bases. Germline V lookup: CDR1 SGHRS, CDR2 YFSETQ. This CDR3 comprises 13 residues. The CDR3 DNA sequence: TGCGCCAGCAGTTTTGACAGGTACAATGAGCAGTTCTTC. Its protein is CASSFDRYNEQFF. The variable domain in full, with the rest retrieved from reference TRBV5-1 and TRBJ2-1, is KAGVTQTPRYLIKTRGQQVTLSCSPISGHRSVSWYQQTPGQGLQFLFEYFSETQRNKGNFPGRFSGRQFSNSRSEMNVSTLELGDSALYLCASSFDRYNEQFFGPGTRLTVL.

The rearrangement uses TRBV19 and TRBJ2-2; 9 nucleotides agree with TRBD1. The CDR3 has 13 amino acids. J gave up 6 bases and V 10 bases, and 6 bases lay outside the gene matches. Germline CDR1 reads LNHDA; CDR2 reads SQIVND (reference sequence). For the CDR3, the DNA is TGTGCCACGGGACAGGGCAGGTCCGGGGAGCTGTTTTTT. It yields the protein CATGQGRSGELFF.

CDR3 amino acids: CASSLQNRDRGEKLFF. Here the CDR3 DNA reads TGTGCCAGCAGCTTGCAAAATCGGGACAGAGGTGAAAAACTGTTTTTT. The rearrangement uses TRBV7-9 and TRBJ1-4, with 7 nucleotides matching TRBD1. The CDR3 has 16 amino acids. The J segment lost 7 bases and the V segment lost 3 bases, leaving 11 bases of the junction unmatched. Germline lookup yields CDR1 SEHNR and CDR2 FQNEAQ (reference sequence).

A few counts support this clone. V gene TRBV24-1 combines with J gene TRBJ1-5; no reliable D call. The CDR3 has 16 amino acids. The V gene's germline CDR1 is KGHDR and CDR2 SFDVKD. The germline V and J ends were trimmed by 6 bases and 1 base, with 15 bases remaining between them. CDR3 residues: CATSPGGRKSNQPQHF. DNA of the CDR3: TGTGCCACCAGTCCCGGAGGGAGAAAAAGCAATCAGCCCCAGCATTTT.